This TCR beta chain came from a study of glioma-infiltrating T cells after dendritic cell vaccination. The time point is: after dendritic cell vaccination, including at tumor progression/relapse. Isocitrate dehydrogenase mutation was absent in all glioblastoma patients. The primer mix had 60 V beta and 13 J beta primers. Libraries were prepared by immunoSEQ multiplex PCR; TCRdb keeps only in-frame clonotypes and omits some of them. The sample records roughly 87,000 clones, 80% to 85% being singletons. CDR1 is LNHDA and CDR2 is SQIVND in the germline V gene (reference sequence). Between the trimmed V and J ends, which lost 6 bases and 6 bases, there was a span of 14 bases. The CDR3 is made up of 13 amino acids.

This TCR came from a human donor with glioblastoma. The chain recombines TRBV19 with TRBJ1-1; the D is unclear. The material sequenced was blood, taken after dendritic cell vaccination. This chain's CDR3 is CASSQKQIAEAFF. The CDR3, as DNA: TGTGCCAGTAGCCAGAAACAGATCGCTGAAGCTTTCTTT.